The 21 T cell receptor beta chains presented below share a single source sample, sequenced in a study of T cell changes during pregnancy in multiple sclerosis. The assay was immunoSEQ multiplex PCR, and TCRdb's table has in-frame clones only and misses some. The sample contains around 72,000 clones, roughly 92% of which appear only once. This specimen consisted of peripheral blood, obtained in the second trimester of pregnancy. These receptors originate from a female donor in good health, enrolled as a control in a pregnancy study.

The chain is built from TRBV11-2 and TRBJ2-7; no clear D gene. Germline CDR1 and CDR2: SGHAT and FQNNGV. The CDR3 runs to 15 residues. V was cut by 2 bases and J by 2 bases, with 13 bases left in between. The CDR3: CASSLSPGLTYEQYF. CDR3 coding DNA: TGTGCCAGCAGCTTAAGCCCGGGTCTGACCTACGAGCAGTACTTC.

The V call is TRBV6-4, the J call TRBJ2-3, with a tentative D call TRBD2 (6 bases). The CDR3 has 15 amino acids. CDR1 is MRHNA and CDR2 is SNTAGT in the germline V gene. Deletions cut 0 bases from V and 3 bases from J, with 10 bases between. CDR3 loop: CASSDSSGGTDTQYF. The DNA for the CDR3 is TGTGCCAGCAGTGACTCGAGCGGAGGGACAGATACGCAGTATTTT.

The rearrangement links TRBV9 to TRBJ2-3; 8 positions agree with TRBD1. J lost 2 bases, V lost 4 bases, and 9 bases had no gene match. Germline V gene lookup returns CDR1 SGDLS and CDR2 YYNGEE. This CDR3 is built from 16 residues. The CDR3 coding sequence is TGTGCCAGCAGCCTTCAGGGGGCGCCCGACACAGATACGCAGTATTTT. It translates to CASSLQGAPDTDTQYF. The variable domain in full, with the rest retrieved from reference TRBV9 and TRBJ2-3, is DSGVTQTPKHLITATGQRVTLRCSPRSGDLSVYWYQQSLDQGLQFLIQYYNGEERAKGNILERFSAQQFPDLHSELNLSSLELGDSALYFCASSLQGAPDTDTQYFGPGTRLTVL.

The rearrangement joins TRBV28 to TRBJ1-2; 9 bases align to TRBD1. Germline assignment: CDR1 MDHEN and CDR2 SYDVKM. The V segment lost 7 bases and the J segment 8 bases; nucleotides outside the gene matches: 23. The CDR3 is 18 amino acids. The CDR3 region is CASKRPGQGYLGAGGYTF. Here the CDR3 DNA reads TGTGCCAGCAAGCGACCGGGACAGGGATACCTGGGCGCTGGCGGCTACACCTTC.

This clone appeared a single time. The rearrangement joins TRBV7-3 to TRBJ2-1, with 7 bases aligning to TRBD2. The germline gives CDR1 SGHTA, CDR2 FQGTGA. V gave up 0 bases and J gave up 4 bases; unmatched junction bases: 6. This CDR3 region has 16 residues. DNA for the CDR3: TGTGCCAGCAGCTTAACGGGGCTAGCGGTTTACAATGAGCAGTTCTTC. Protein product: CASSLTGLAVYNEQFF.

The chain couples TRBV27 to TRBJ2-7, with TRBD2 matching 13 bases. Germline V gene sequence: CDR1 MNHEY, CDR2 SMNVEV (reference sequence). After removal of 6 bases from V and 5 bases from J, the junction contained 4 bases not matched to a gene. There are 14 residues in the CDR3. Here the CDR3 reads CASRPGLAGNEQYF. The CDR3 nucleotides read TGTGCCAGCAGACCGGGACTAGCGGGAAACGAGCAGTACTTC.

The J gene is TRBJ2-5, the V gene TRBV5-1, with TRBD1 identical over 8 bases. Germline V gene data show CDR1 as SGHRS and CDR2 as YFSETQ. This CDR3 spans 15 amino acids. Unmatched junction bases numbered 13, after V lost 7 bases and J lost 5 bases. This CDR3 is CASGVGTGRRETQYF. In nucleotides, the CDR3 is TGCGCCAGCGGAGTCGGGACAGGACGTCGGGAGACCCAGTACTTC.

The rearrangement joins TRBV27 to TRBJ2-4, with 9 nucleotides matching TRBD2. The CDR3 runs to 15 residues. Germline loops: CDR1 MNHEY, CDR2 SMNVEV (reference sequence). The trim removed 2 bases at V and 7 bases at J, leaving 6 bases unmatched. CDR3 bases: TGTGCCAGCAGTTTAGTCGGGACTAGCAATAACATTCAGTACTTC. Translated: CASSLVGTSNNIQYF.

This chain joins TRBV30 and TRBJ2-7; 7 bases align to TRBD2. CDR1 is GTSNPN and CDR2 is SVGIG in the germline V gene (reference sequence). CDR3 size: 14 residues. Trimming cost V 2 bases and J 1 base; bases outside gene matches: 5. The CDR3 reads CAWSLERGSYEQYF. CDR3 DNA sequence: TGTGCCTGGAGTCTAGAGCGGGGTTCCTACGAGCAGTACTTC.

The rearrangement joins TRBV7-8 to TRBJ1-1, with TRBD1 as a possible D gene (5 bases). V dropped 3 bases and J dropped 1 base, with 18 bases sitting between them. Germline V gives CDR1 SGHVS, CDR2 FQNEAQ. The CDR3 is 17 residues long. DNA for the CDR3: TGTGCCAGCAGCTTGCTTGCGGGGGGTGCTGGGAACACTGAAGCTTTCTTT. Its protein is CASSLLAGGAGNTEAFF.

J is TRBJ1-6 and V is TRBV7-2, with D unresolved. The germline V and J ends were trimmed by 1 base and 8 bases, with 6 bases remaining between them. CDR1 and CDR2 (germline): SGHTA, FQGNSA. The CDR3 runs 13 residues. The chain's CDR3 is CASSLDTDSPLHF. In DNA form, the CDR3 reads TGTGCCAGCAGCTTAGATACAGATTCACCCCTCCACTTT.

The chain has TRBV20-1 and TRBJ2-7; D remains unclear. This CDR3 is 11 amino acids long. V gave up 0 bases and J gave up 4 bases, with 4 bases separating them. CDR1 is DFQATT and CDR2 is SNEGSKA in the germline V gene (reference sequence). The CDR3 reads CSARESYEQYF. In DNA form, the CDR3 reads TGCAGTGCTAGAGAGTCGTACGAGCAGTACTTC.

V gene TRBV29-1 combines with J gene TRBJ2-4; D possibly corresponds to TRBD1 (6 bases). Trimming stripped 5 bases from V and 6 bases from J, with 8 bases between. The CDR3 has 11 residues. In germline, CDR1 is SQVTM, CDR2 ANQGSEA. For the CDR3, the DNA is TGCAGCGTTCGAGGGGGAAACATTCAGTACTTC. Protein: CSVRGGNIQYF.

The rearrangement joins TRBV4-2 to TRBJ2-7; 8 bases are shared with TRBD1. J was trimmed by 5 bases and V by 3 bases; bases with no gene match: 6. The CDR3 spans 14 residues. CDR1 and CDR2 from the germline V gene are LGHNA and YNFKEQ. CDR3 residues: CASSQRTGMNEQYF. The CDR3 DNA follows: TGTGCCAGCAGCCAGAGGACAGGGATGAACGAGCAGTACTTC.

The rearrangement links TRBV18 to TRBJ2-5; weak D call: TRBD1 (6 bases). The length of the CDR3 is 13 residues. Per the germline V gene, CDR1 is KGHSH and CDR2 is LQKENI. The V end lost 5 bases, the J end lost 2 bases, and 9 bases lay between the germline ends. CDR3 loop: CASSMDSQETQYF. For the CDR3, the DNA is TGTGCCAGCTCAATGGACAGTCAAGAGACCCAGTACTTC. The full variable domain, completed using reference TRBV18 and TRBJ2-5, is NAGVMQNPRHLVRRRGQEARLRCSPMKGHSHVYWYRQLPEEGLKFMVYLQKENIIDESGMPKERFSAEFPKEGPSILRIQQVVRGDSAAYFCASSMDSQETQYFGPGTRLLVL.

The V gene is TRBV7-9, the J gene TRBJ2-7; possibly TRBD2 for D (5 bases). V lost 5 bases, J lost 6 bases, and 14 bases lay in between. From germline, CDR1 is SEHNR and CDR2 FQNEAQ (reference sequence). CDR3 length equals 13 residues. The CDR3 DNA reads as TGTGCCAGCAGCGTCGGGGTTACGGGCGAGCAGTACTTC. Its protein product is CASSVGVTGEQYF.

The CDR3 region has the DNA TGTGCCATCAGTGAGTCGATGGGGGGGGGCTACAATGAGCAGTTCTTC. Protein product: CAISESMGGGYNEQFF. V and J are TRBV10-3 and TRBJ2-1; TRBD2 aligns across 7 bases. The CDR3 contains 16 residues. The V segment lost 0 bases and the J segment 3 bases; nucleotides outside the gene matches: 5. In germline, CDR1 is ENHRY, CDR2 SYGVKD.

The chain links TRBV7-2 to TRBJ2-1; weak D call: TRBD2 (5 bases). Germline V gene lookup returns CDR1 SGHTA and CDR2 FQGNSA. V was clipped by 2 bases and J by 10 bases, with 6 bases between them. This CDR3 spans 11 amino acids. This chain's CDR3 is CASSLSGEQFF. The CDR3 DNA reads TGTGCCAGCAGCTTATCGGGAGAGCAGTTCTTC.

The chain employs TRBV5-4 and TRBJ2-2; 10 bases line up with TRBD2. The CDR3 extends over 15 amino acids. J gave up 7 bases and V 5 bases, and 8 bases lay outside the gene matches. Germline V gene lookup returns CDR1 SGHNT and CDR2 YYREEE (reference sequence). The CDR3 DNA is TGTGCCAGCAGTGGGCAAGCGGGGGGGCTCGGGGAGCTGTTTTTT. The encoded protein is CASSGQAGGLGELFF.

The gene calls are TRBV2 and TRBJ1-5, with 8 bases matching TRBD1. The germline CDR1 and CDR2 sequences are SNHLY and FYNNEI. Losses at the gene ends were 4 bases for V and 5 bases for J; bases not matched to a gene: 10. This CDR3 has 16 amino acids. The DNA for the CDR3 is TGTGCCAGCAGTGCAAAGTCAGGGGGCGCCTATCAGCCCCAGCATTTT. The encoded protein is CASSAKSGGAYQPQHF.

V is TRBV7-2 and J is TRBJ1-2, with D possibly TRBD1 on 6 matching bases. This CDR3 has 16 amino acids. Germline V gene data show CDR1 as SGHTA and CDR2 as FQGNSA. The V gene lost 2 bases and the J gene lost 2 bases, with 15 bases spanning the gap. CDR3 nucleotides: TGTGCCAGCAGCTTATCCGGGACACCTTTGAACTATGGCTACACCTTC. This codes for CASSLSGTPLNYGYTF.